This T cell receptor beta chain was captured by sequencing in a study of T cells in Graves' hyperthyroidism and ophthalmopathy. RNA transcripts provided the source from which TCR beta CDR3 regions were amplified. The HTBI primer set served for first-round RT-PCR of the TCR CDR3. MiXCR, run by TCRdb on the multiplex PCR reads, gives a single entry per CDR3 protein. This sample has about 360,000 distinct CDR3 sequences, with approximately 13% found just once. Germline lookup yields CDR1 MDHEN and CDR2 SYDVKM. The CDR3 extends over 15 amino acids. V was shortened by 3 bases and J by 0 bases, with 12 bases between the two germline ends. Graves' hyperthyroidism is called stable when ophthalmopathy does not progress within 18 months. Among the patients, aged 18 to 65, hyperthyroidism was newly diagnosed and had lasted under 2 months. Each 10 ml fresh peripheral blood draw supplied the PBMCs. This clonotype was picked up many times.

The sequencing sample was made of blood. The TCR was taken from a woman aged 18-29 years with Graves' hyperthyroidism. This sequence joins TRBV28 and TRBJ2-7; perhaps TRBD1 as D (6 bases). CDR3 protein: CASSLGYRDSYEQYF. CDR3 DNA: TGTGCCAGCAGTTTGGGGTACAGGGACTCCTACGAGCAGTACTTC.